A single sample gave rise to the 10 T cell receptor beta chains below, sequenced in a study of cytomegalovirus exposure and HLA in healthy donors. A multiplex PCR was run with 60 Vbeta primers and 13 Jbeta primers. The repertoire was sequenced with immunoSEQ multiplex PCR; TCRdb's copy has only in-frame clones and lacks some. This table holds 75,000 to 95,000 clones, 69% found once. Sequenced: PBMCs. The receptors here all came from a man in his fifties or sixties in good health and CMV-seronegative.

The chain couples TRBV9 to TRBJ2-4; TRBD2 might be the D (5 bases). The CDR3 is made up of 17 amino acids. CDR1 is SGDLS, CDR2 YYNGEE, per germline. Trimming stripped 0 bases from V and 1 base from J, with 14 bases between. The chain's CDR3 is CASSVAPLPSAKNIQYF. The CDR3 region has the DNA TGTGCCAGCAGCGTAGCTCCCCTCCCTAGCGCCAAAAACATTCAGTACTTC.

The chain employs TRBV5-4 and TRBJ2-3, with D maybe TRBD1 (5 bases). V was shortened by 2 bases and J by 2 bases, with 15 bases between the two germline ends. The germline V gene has CDR1 SGHNT and CDR2 YYREEE (reference sequence). The CDR3 covers 16 residues. Written as DNA, the CDR3 is TGTGCCAGCAGCTTTAAGATCCAGGGTCCCACAGATACGCAGTATTTT. This encodes CASSFKIQGPTDTQYF.

This clone was observed a handful of times. DNA of the CDR3: TGCGCCAGCAGCCCGAGGGTCGCTAGCGGGGGGGCCTCTTGGGAGACCCAGTACTTC. As protein: CASSPRVASGGASWETQYF. The gene calls are TRBV4-3 and TRBJ2-5; 12 nucleotides match TRBD2. V lost 4 bases, J lost 5 bases, and 17 bases stayed unmatched. There are 19 residues in the CDR3. CDR1 LGHNA and CDR2 YSLEER come from the germline V gene.

The chain employs TRBV5-1 and TRBJ2-5, with D possibly matching TRBD2 (5 bases). This CDR3 spans 13 amino acids. Deletions cut 4 bases from V and 0 bases from J, with 7 bases between. The germline CDR1 and CDR2 sequences are SGHRS and YFSETQ. The chain's CDR3 is CASSARDQETQYF. CDR3 nucleotide sequence: TGCGCCAGCAGCGCGAGGGACCAAGAGACCCAGTACTTC.

This rearrangement joins TRBV5-6 to TRBJ2-3; maybe TRBD1 (5 bases). The CDR3 has 13 amino acids. CDR1 SGHDT and CDR2 YYEEEE come from the germline V gene. V gave up 4 bases and J gave up 2 bases, with 8 bases separating them. This CDR3 is CASSRQYTDTQYF. DNA of the CDR3: TGTGCCAGCAGCAGACAGTACACAGATACGCAGTATTTT.

The chain couples TRBV7-2 to TRBJ2-6, with a tentative D call TRBD1 (6 bases). Germline V lookup: CDR1 SGHTA, CDR2 FQGNSA. The CDR3 runs to 17 residues. With 5 bases removed from V and 0 bases from J, the gap between germline ends came to 14 bases. The CDR3 DNA reads TGTGCCAGCAGCACCCACAGGGTACTCTCTGGGGCCAACGTCCTGACTTTC. This encodes CASSTHRVLSGANVLTF.

The chain uses TRBV27 and TRBJ1-5; a possible D gene is TRBD1 (5 bases). Trimming took off 3 bases at V and 1 base at J, with 7 bases between the two ends. From germline, CDR1 is MNHEY and CDR2 SMNVEV (reference sequence). The CDR3 loop spans 14 amino acids. CDR3 nucleotide sequence: TGTGCCAGCAGTTTCTCAGGGAGCAATCAGCCCCAGCATTTT. It is translated as CASSFSGSNQPQHF.

The sample holds a few counts of this clone. The rearrangement joins TRBV9 to TRBJ2-5; 7 nucleotides align to TRBD2. Germline V lookup: CDR1 SGDLS, CDR2 YYNGEE. The V and J ends lost 3 bases and 2 bases, in that order; junction bases with no gene match: 13. This CDR3 is built from 17 residues. CDR3 sequence reads: CASSEAVSGYKQETQYF. For the CDR3, the DNA is TGTGCCAGCAGCGAGGCGGTTAGCGGGTATAAGCAAGAGACCCAGTACTTC.

This CDR3 is CASSQDGQVNYGYTF. CDR3 in DNA: TGTGCCAGCAGCCAAGATGGGCAGGTAAACTATGGCTACACCTTC. The gene calls are TRBV4-2 and TRBJ1-2; D not certain. From germline, CDR1 is LGHNA and CDR2 YNFKEQ. This CDR3 has 15 residues. V dropped 0 bases and J dropped 2 bases, with 10 bases sitting between them.

Here the CDR3 reads CAWNPGVKETQYF. The CDR3 coding sequence is TGTGCCTGGAACCCGGGAGTTAAAGAGACCCAGTACTTC. The chain links TRBV30 to TRBJ2-5; tentatively, D is TRBD2 (6 bases). This CDR3 is 13 amino acids long. Trimming removed 4 bases at V and 3 bases at J, with 12 bases between. Per the germline V gene, CDR1 is GTSNPN and CDR2 is SVGIG (reference sequence).